This T cell receptor beta chain was obtained from a study of cytomegalovirus exposure and HLA in healthy donors. This clone came up a few times. The target antigen is unknown. Study findings and constraints: Within the data, a cluster of highly shared sequence variants was likely a sequencing artifact.

Primers included in the PCR were 60 Vbeta and 13 Jbeta primers. Sequencing used immunoSEQ multiplex PCR; TCRdb keeps in-frame clones, though not all of them. The sample holds fewer than 100,000 clones, about 75% seen once. Germline V lookup: CDR1 SGHTA, CDR2 FQGNSA. This CDR3 comprises 16 residues. V was trimmed by 4 bases and J by 2 bases, leaving 15 bases between them. The sequenced sample consisted of PBMCs. The TCR sequence derives from a man aged 35-49 years in good health and CMV-seropositive. The chain has TRBV7-2 and TRBJ1-5; D uncertain. CDR3 sequence reads: CASSSMGGGRNQPQHF. DNA for the CDR3: TGTGCCAGCAGCTCGATGGGAGGTGGGCGCAATCAGCCCCAGCATTTT. The full variable domain, with the rest looked up from reference TRBV7-2 and TRBJ1-5, is GAGVSQSPSNKVTEKGKDVELRCDPISGHTALYWYRQSLGQGLEFLIYFQGNSAPDKSGLPSDRFSAERTGGSVSTLTIQRTQQEDSAVYLCASSSMGGGRNQPQHFGDGTRLSIL.